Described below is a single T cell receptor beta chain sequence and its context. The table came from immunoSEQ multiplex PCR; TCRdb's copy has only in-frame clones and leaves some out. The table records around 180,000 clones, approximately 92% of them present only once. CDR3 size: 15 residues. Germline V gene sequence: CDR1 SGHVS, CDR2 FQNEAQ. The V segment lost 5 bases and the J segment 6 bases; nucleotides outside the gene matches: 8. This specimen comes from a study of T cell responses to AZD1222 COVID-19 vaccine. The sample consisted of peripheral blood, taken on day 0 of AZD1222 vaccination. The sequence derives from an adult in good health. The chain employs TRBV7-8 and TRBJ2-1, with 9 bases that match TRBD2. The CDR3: CASSETSGNLNEQFF. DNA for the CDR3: TGTGCCAGCAGCGAGACTAGCGGTAACCTCAATGAGCAGTTCTTC. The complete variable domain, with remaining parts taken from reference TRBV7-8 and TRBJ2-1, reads GAGVSQSPRYKVAKRGQDVALRCDPISGHVSLFWYQQALGQGPEFLTYFQNEAQLDKSGLPSDRFFAERPEGSVSTLKIQRTQQEDSAVYLCASSETSGNLNEQFFGPGTRLTVL.